The clone carrying this T cell receptor (beta chain) was recorded only once. These data are taken from a study of T cell responses to AZD1222 COVID-19 vaccine. Profiled with immunoSEQ multiplex PCR; TCRdb holds only in-frame clones, not every one. The top ten clones hold approximately 8% of a sample with more than 100,000 clones, approximately 90% of them seen once. J was trimmed by 5 bases and V by 1 base; bases with no gene match: 4. Germline loops: CDR1 SGHVS, CDR2 FNYEAQ. The CDR3 runs 15 residues. Sequences were derived from peripheral blood, sampled 28 days after the second AZD1222 dose. This chain connects TRBV7-6 to TRBJ2-5, with 10 bases that match TRBD1. The TCR sequence derives from an adult who received the AZD1222 COVID-19 vaccine. DNA for the CDR3: TGTGCCAGCAGCTTAGGGACAGGGGGTCGGGAGACCCAGTACTTC. This gives the protein CASSLGTGGRETQYF.